This entry describes one T cell receptor beta chain. Its antigen remains unidentified. TCRdb keeps only in-frame clones here, not all; method: immunoSEQ multiplex PCR. This table has about 36,000 clones, about three quarters appearing once. These data belong to a study of CD4 T cells in relation to SARS-CoV-2 and coronaviruses. Sequences were obtained from memory CD4+ T cells from PBMCs, cultured in vitro. The TCR comes from an adult with COVID-19.

The CDR3 DNA reads as TGTGCCAGCAGCTTGGGCCTAGCGGGTTTCCACGAGCAGTACTTC. It codes for CASSLGLAGFHEQYF. The V and J genes are TRBV5-8 and TRBJ2-7; 8 nucleotides agree with TRBD2. This CDR3 region has 15 residues. Germline V gives CDR1 SGHTS, CDR2 YDEGEE. V was pared by 0 bases and J by 5 bases, with 7 bases of the junction left unmatched.